A single sample gave rise to the 8 T cell receptor beta chains below, sequenced in a study of shared T cell receptors in the human thymus. Measured with immunoSEQ multiplex PCR; TCRdb has only the in-frame clones, and not every one. This table has about 380,000 clones, 85% to 95% appearing once. The sample taken for sequencing was thymocytes. These TCRs come from a human donor.

This chain joins TRBV28 and TRBJ2-5; D possibly corresponds to TRBD1 (5 bases). V lost 2 bases and J lost 0, with 7 bases in between. CDR1 and CDR2 from the germline V gene are MDHEN and SYDVKM. The CDR3 spans 14 residues. The DNA for the CDR3 is TGTGCCAGCAGTTTAAGGGGTTACCAAGAGACCCAGTACTTC. This codes for CASSLRGYQETQYF.

The CDR3 region has the DNA TGTGCCAGCAGCTCCCTCTACAGAGCTACTCCCTACGAGCAGTACTTC. Encoded protein: CASSSLYRATPYEQYF. The chain couples TRBV11-2 to TRBJ2-7, with D uncertain. V was pared by 4 bases and J by 2 bases, with 18 bases between. Germline V gene data show CDR1 as SGHAT and CDR2 as FQNNGV. The CDR3 is 16 amino acids.

This clone was seen a single time. The chain recombines TRBV28 with TRBJ2-1; 9 bases align to TRBD2. V was pared by 2 bases and J by 7 bases, with 6 bases of the junction left unmatched. Germline V gives CDR1 MDHEN, CDR2 SYDVKM. The CDR3 covers 15 residues. The CDR3 sequence: CASSLGREGRNEQFF. The CDR3 coding sequence is TGTGCCAGCAGTTTAGGGCGGGAGGGCCGGAATGAGCAGTTCTTC.

The V and J genes are TRBV7-2 and TRBJ1-2, with 8 bases identical to TRBD1. After removal of 2 bases from V and 0 bases from J, the junction contained 5 bases not matched to a gene. Germline V lookup: CDR1 SGHTA, CDR2 FQGNSA. This CDR3 is 16 amino acids long. CDR3: CASSLWTGPANYGYTF. In DNA form, the CDR3 reads TGTGCCAGCAGCTTATGGACAGGGCCTGCTAACTATGGCTACACCTTC. The full variable domain, in which reference TRBV7-2 and TRBJ1-2 provide the parts outside the CDR3, is GAGVSQSPSNKVTEKGKDVELRCDPISGHTALYWYRQSLGQGLEFLIYFQGNSAPDKSGLPSDRFSAERTGGSVSTLTIQRTQQEDSAVYLCASSLWTGPANYGYTFGSGTRLTVV.

The V gene is TRBV29-1, the J gene TRBJ2-1; no clear D. The V end was cut by 0 bases, the J end by 7 bases, with 28 bases between. This CDR3 has 19 residues. The germline V gene has CDR1 SQVTM and CDR2 ANQGSEA. DNA for the CDR3: TGCAGCGTTGAAGATCTCACCCTGTTCCTATTAACCCTCAGGAATGAGCAGTTCTTC. It translates to CSVEDLTLFLLTLRNEQFF.

This clone showed up just once. V usage is TRBV19 and J usage is TRBJ2-4, with 7 bases that match TRBD2. Germline CDR1 reads LNHDA; CDR2 reads SQIVND (reference sequence). The ends lost 5 bases at V and 6 bases at J; junction bases unmatched: 7. The CDR3 has 14 amino acids. The CDR3 DNA is TGTGCCAGTAGTCCATGGGGGGGTGTAAACATTCAGTACTTC. It yields the protein CASSPWGGVNIQYF.

The V call is TRBV7-9, the J call TRBJ2-2; 12 bases align to TRBD2. V lost 5 bases and J lost 6; bases outside the gene matches: 7. The V gene's germline CDR1 is SEHNR and CDR2 FQNEAQ (reference sequence). The CDR3 loop spans 16 amino acids. This chain's CDR3 is CASSARLAGEPGELFF. In DNA form, the CDR3 reads TGTGCCAGCAGCGCCAGACTAGCGGGAGAGCCCGGGGAGCTGTTTTTT.

This chain uses TRBV28 with TRBJ2-1; the D gene is possibly TRBD2 (5 bases). The CDR3 has 16 amino acids. Germline CDR1 MDHEN, CDR2 SYDVKM. V was shortened by 4 bases and J by 5 bases, with 18 bases between the two germline ends. The CDR3 here is CASSSSPGLRDNEQFF. CDR3 DNA: TGTGCCAGCAGTTCCTCGCCAGGACTTCGGGACAATGAGCAGTTCTTC.